A single sample gave rise to the 8 T cell receptor beta chains below, sequenced in a study of T cell responses to AZD1222 COVID-19 vaccine. Assay: immunoSEQ multiplex PCR; the TCRdb copy retains only in-frame clones and omits some. In the table there are 150,000 to 200,000 clones, 85% to 90% of which are singletons. The sequences come from peripheral blood, collected on day 0 of AZD1222 vaccination. Receptors were obtained from an adult in good health.

The V call is TRBV3-1 (or the pseudogene TRBV3-2), the J call TRBJ1-5; D ambiguous. The CDR3 is 17 residues long. The germline CDR1 and CDR2 sequences are LGHDT and YNNKEL (reference sequence). V gave up 1 base and J gave up 1 base, with 14 bases separating them. CDR3 coding DNA: TGTGCCAGCAGCCAAGGTCTTGAGGGCCCAAGCAATCAGCCCCAGCATTTT. Translation: CASSQGLEGPSNQPQHF.

The genes are TRBV10-3 and TRBJ2-2; D is uncertain. The V gene's germline CDR1 is ENHRY and CDR2 SYGVKD. The CDR3 has 15 residues. V was pared by 4 bases and J by 0 bases, with 9 bases between. CDR3 nucleotide sequence: TGTGCCATCAGTGGTACGCAGGCGAACACCGGGGAGCTGTTTTTT. This translates into CAISGTQANTGELFF.

V gene TRBV6-5 combines with J gene TRBJ1-6; TRBD1 is a possible D gene (5 bases). Looked up from germline, CDR1 is MNHEY and CDR2 is SVGAGI. With 4 bases removed from V and 6 bases from J, the gap between germline ends came to 13 bases. The CDR3 sequence is 15 residues long. The CDR3 loop reads CASSLTGGGNSPLHF. For the CDR3, the DNA is TGTGCCAGCAGTTTAACAGGTGGGGGTAATTCACCCCTCCACTTT.

V gene TRBV30 combines with J gene TRBJ1-5, with D possibly matching TRBD1 (6 bases). V lost 4 bases and J 2 bases, leaving 15 bases between the germline ends. Germline V gene data show CDR1 as GTSNPN and CDR2 as SVGIG (reference sequence). The CDR3 covers 15 residues. For the CDR3, the DNA is TGTGCCTGGAACTCCCAGGGGCTAGGCAATCAGCCCCAGCATTTT. It codes for CAWNSQGLGNQPQHF.

This chain connects TRBV29-1 to TRBJ1-3; D is possibly TRBD1 (5 bases). Trimming took 6 bases from V and 0 from J, leaving 12 bases between them. CDR1 and CDR2 from the germline V gene are SQVTM and ANQGSEA. The CDR3 length is 14 residues. The CDR3 reads CSVRDFGSGNTIYF. CDR3 DNA sequence: TGCAGCGTGCGGGACTTCGGCTCTGGAAACACCATATATTTT.

The chain employs TRBV3-1 (or the pseudogene TRBV3-2) and TRBJ1-4; no clear D gene. The V end was cut by 2 bases, the J end by 8 bases, with 15 bases between. This CDR3 spans 15 amino acids. The germline V gene encodes CDR1 LGHDT and CDR2 YNNKEL (reference sequence). The DNA for the CDR3 is TGTGCCAGCAGCCAAACGGCAACCCAGCGAGAAAAACTGTTTTTT. Protein product: CASSQTATQREKLFF.

V is TRBV18 and J is TRBJ2-1; D ambiguous. CDR3 length equals 15 residues. The V gene lost 4 bases and the J gene lost 4 bases, with 14 bases spanning the gap. Germline loops: CDR1 KGHSH, CDR2 LQKENI. The CDR3 loop is CASSQDLQAYNEQFF. The CDR3 region has the DNA TGTGCCAGCTCACAAGATCTTCAAGCGTACAATGAGCAGTTCTTC.

V is TRBV18 and J is TRBJ2-7; D unresolved. Looked up from germline, CDR1 is KGHSH and CDR2 is LQKENI. The length of the CDR3 is 16 residues. Trimming took off 3 bases at V and 3 bases at J, with 18 bases between the two ends. CDR3 protein: CASSPAAPHPGYEQYF. The CDR3 region has the DNA TGTGCCAGCTCACCGGCGGCCCCCCATCCAGGCTACGAGCAGTACTTC.